Below are 21 T cell receptor beta chains sequenced from a single sample in a study of blood T cells in healthy people across ages. A second PCR of roughly 7 to 11 cycles used a sample-barcoded 5' primer and a J-beta primer mix. TCRdb reprocessed the 5' RACE reads with MiXCR, giving one entry per CDR3 protein. This sample has around 1,000,000 distinct CDR3 sequences, with roughly two fifths found just once. The source material was blood. The source is a young man in good health.

This clonotype was seen a few times. The gene calls are TRBV4-3 and TRBJ1-2; D not certain. The V gene lost 0 bases and the J gene lost 4 bases, with 18 bases spanning the gap. This CDR3 has 17 residues. The germline CDR1 and CDR2 sequences are LGHNA and YSLEER. The CDR3 DNA reads as TGCGCCAGCAGCCAAGATCGTAGCAGAAAAGGATCCTATGGCTACACCTTC. Translation gives CASSQDRSRKGSYGYTF.

The chain recombines TRBV6-6 with TRBJ2-3; TRBD1 aligns across 8 bases. The CDR3 sequence is 14 residues long. CDR1 is MNHNY, CDR2 SVGAGI, per germline (reference sequence). V lost 4 bases to trimming and J lost 5 bases; unmatched junction nucleotides: 5. For the CDR3, the DNA is TGTGCCAGCAGTTCCCAGGGGGCAGGAGATACGCAGTATTTT. This codes for CASSSQGAGDTQYF.

V usage is TRBV20-1 and J usage is TRBJ1-2; the D is unclear. Germline loops: CDR1 DFQATT, CDR2 SNEGSKA (reference sequence). Trimming left V 1 base short and J 2 bases short, with 20 bases between. This CDR3 has 17 residues. In nucleotides, the CDR3 is TGCAGTGCTAGAGTACCCCTAGGGTCGGAGGTAAACTATGGCTACACCTTC. Translation gives CSARVPLGSEVNYGYTF.

This clonotype was seen more than once but under ten times. V gene TRBV30 combines with J gene TRBJ2-1; D gene unclear. V lost 0 bases and J 5 bases, leaving 8 bases between the germline ends. The CDR3 covers 13 residues. Germline V CDR1 and CDR2: GTSNPN, SVGIG (reference sequence). The CDR3 nucleotides are TGTGCCTGGAGTGTAAGTGAGGACAATGAGCAGTTCTTC. The encoded protein is CAWSVSEDNEQFF.

Worth noting for this clonotype: Since a much larger clone is just one base distant, this may be a read error. This sequence joins TRBV4-1 and TRBJ2-1, with TRBD2 as a possible D gene (5 bases). Germline V gene data show CDR1 as MGHRA and CDR2 as YSYEKL. The CDR3 loop spans 15 amino acids. The CDR3 nucleotides are TGCGCCTGCAGCCAAGTGGCTAGCTCATACAATGAGCAGTTCTTC. Encoded protein: CACSQVASSYNEQFF.

This clonotype was seen a handful of times. This chain connects TRBV30 to TRBJ2-6, with D hard to call. CDR3 length: 13 residues. The germline V gene has CDR1 GTSNPN and CDR2 SVGIG (reference sequence). The CDR3 spells CASQNSGANVLTF. The CDR3, as DNA: TGTGCTTCTCAAAACTCTGGGGCCAACGTCCTGACTTTC.

The chain links TRBV15 to TRBJ2-3; weak D call: TRBD1 (5 bases). This CDR3 spans 15 amino acids. Per the germline V gene, CDR1 is LNHNV and CDR2 is YYDKDF (reference sequence). Trimming took 1 base from V and 4 from J, leaving 12 bases between them. CDR3: CATSRVRTGADTQYF. For the CDR3, the DNA is TGTGCCACCAGCAGAGTGCGAACAGGCGCAGATACGCAGTATTTT.

The table lists this clonotype with a count of one. The chain couples TRBV12-3 or TRBV12-4 to TRBJ1-1; tentatively, D is TRBD1 (6 bases). The CDR3 is made up of 16 amino acids. V lost 5 bases to trimming and J lost 1 base, with 17 bases between them. CDR3 residues: CASSPGTFAPNTEAFF. Here the CDR3 DNA reads TGTGCCAGCAGTCCCGGGACATTCGCCCCGAACACTGAAGCTTTCTTT.

The chain is built from TRBV2 and TRBJ1-4; D unresolved. V was pared by 0 bases and J by 8 bases, with 4 bases between. From germline, CDR1 is SNHLY and CDR2 FYNNEI. The CDR3 has 12 residues. The CDR3 loop is CASSEAWEKLFF. CDR3 sequence (DNA): TGTGCCAGCAGTGAAGCGTGGGAAAAACTGTTTTTT.

This clonotype occurred a few times. This chain joins TRBV20-1 and TRBJ2-1; TRBD2 matches 12 bases. The junction had 8 bases not matched to a gene; V was cut back by 5 bases and J by 6 bases. Germline CDR1 DFQATT, CDR2 SNEGSKA (reference sequence). The CDR3 has 15 residues. Here the CDR3 reads CSARTLAGGPNEQFF. CDR3 DNA sequence: TGCAGTGCTCGAACCCTAGCGGGGGGGCCCAATGAGCAGTTCTTC.

This clonotype was observed a few times. Given a much more abundant clone one base away, this may be a read error. The chain carries TRBV29-1 and TRBJ2-5; TRBD1 agrees at 8 bases. The DNA matches TRBJ2-1 better at its end, which makes the J call doubtful. Germline V gene sequence: CDR1 SQVTM, CDR2 ANQGSEA. The CDR3 is 13 amino acids. CDR3 coding DNA: TGCAGCGCCGCAGGGGGCTACCAAGAGACCCAGTTCTTC. Translation gives CSAAGGYQETQFF.

This clonotype was counted between two and nine times. The V and J genes are TRBV4-3 and TRBJ2-5; possibly TRBD2 for D (7 bases). This CDR3 region has 15 residues. V dropped 3 bases and J dropped 5 bases, with 16 bases sitting between them. The V gene's germline CDR1 is LGHNA and CDR2 YSLEER. The CDR3 nucleotides read TGCGCCAGCAGCCAGTCCGCCGGGGGGCGGGAGACCCAGTACTTC. It encodes CASSQSAGGRETQYF.

The CDR3 coding sequence is TGTGCCATCAGTGACCCCACTGGACAGGGGAGGAACAATGAGCAGTACTTC. It yields the protein CAISDPTGQGRNNEQYF. The chain is built from TRBV10-3 and TRBJ2-7; TRBD1 matches 9 bases. The CDR3 extends over 17 amino acids. The germline V gene encodes CDR1 ENHRY and CDR2 SYGVKD. J gave up 7 bases and V 3 bases, and 16 bases lay outside the gene matches.

This chain connects TRBV30 to TRBJ1-2; 7 bases are a match to TRBD1. V trimming: 5 bases; J trimming: 4 bases; junction bases outside the gene matches: 7. CDR1 is GTSNPN and CDR2 is SVGIG in the germline V gene (reference sequence). The CDR3 has 13 amino acids. CDR3 sequence: CAWATGRFYGYTF. The CDR3 DNA follows: TGTGCCTGGGCGACAGGGCGTTTCTATGGCTACACCTTC.

J is TRBJ1-6 and V is TRBV12-3 or TRBV12-4; TRBD1 agrees at 8 bases. The J segment lost 10 bases and the V segment lost 3 bases, leaving 8 bases of the junction unmatched. The CDR3 covers 15 residues. For the CDR3, the DNA is TGTGCCAGCAGTTTGCTCGGACAGGGTGACTCACCCCTCCACTTT. It encodes CASSLLGQGDSPLHF.

The chain couples TRBV10-3 to TRBJ2-3; 12 bases are shared with TRBD2. Germline V gene lookup returns CDR1 ENHRY and CDR2 SYGVKD. With V trimmed by 8 bases and J by 0 bases, 9 bases remained unmatched. This CDR3 is 17 amino acids long. CDR3: CAIRLATSGSSTDTQYF. In nucleotides, the CDR3 is TGTGCCATCCGCCTGGCGACTAGCGGGAGCAGCACAGATACGCAGTATTTT.

V usage is TRBV5-6 and J usage is TRBJ1-2; 7 nucleotides agree with TRBD1. This CDR3 comprises 18 residues. With 4 bases clipped from V and 4 bases from J, the junction kept 19 bases outside the gene matches. Germline CDR1 reads SGHDT; CDR2 reads YYEEEE. In nucleotides, the CDR3 is TGTGCCAGCAGCCAGGGAGGGACAGTGTTGGGATATCGCTATGGCTACACCTTC. It codes for CASSQGGTVLGYRYGYTF.

The CDR3 DNA is TGTGCCAGCAGTGACGAGGGGGCTGGCTATGGCTACACCTTC. It is translated as CASSDEGAGYGYTF. V gene TRBV6-5 combines with J gene TRBJ1-2, with TRBD1 identical over 7 bases. V lost 5 bases and J lost 4; bases outside the gene matches: 7. CDR1 is MNHEY, CDR2 SVGAGI, per germline. This CDR3 has 14 amino acids.

This chain connects TRBV5-1 to TRBJ2-1; 7 bases line up with TRBD1. The CDR3 length is 16 residues. The V and J ends lost 6 bases and 8 bases, in that order; junction bases with no gene match: 17. CDR1 SGHRS and CDR2 YFSETQ come from the germline V gene. Here the CDR3 reads CASTLRRTGFMDEQFF. CDR3 sequence (DNA): TGCGCCAGCACCCTCCGGCGGACAGGCTTTATGGATGAGCAGTTCTTC.

This sequence joins TRBV12-3 or TRBV12-4 and TRBJ1-1; tentative D call: TRBD1 (6 bases). This CDR3 has 13 amino acids. V shed 3 bases and J shed 4 bases, with 9 bases lying between them. CDR3 protein: CASSFTGPTEAFF. The CDR3 bases are TGTGCCAGCAGTTTCACAGGGCCCACTGAAGCTTTCTTT.

The rearrangement links TRBV6-6 to TRBJ1-4, with D perhaps matching TRBD1 (5 bases). Germline values: CDR1 MNHNY, CDR2 SVGAGI (reference sequence). CDR3 length: 14 residues. V shed 2 bases and J shed 11 bases, with 15 bases lying between them. CDR3 nucleotides: TGTGCCAGCAGTTACGGCTCAGTAGGGGATAAACTGTTTTTT. Its translation is CASSYGSVGDKLFF.